This entry features one T cell receptor beta chain sequence. The antigen is unknown. This entry belongs to a study of cytomegalovirus exposure and HLA in healthy donors. The study's findings and limits: There were reportedly fewer N-insertions in an Asian-associated ancestry cluster than the approximately 670-donor mean, in a later analysis.

This CDR3 is built from 14 residues. CDR1 and CDR2 from the germline V gene are SGDLS and YYNGEE. The V and J ends lost 2 bases and 7 bases respectively, with 15 bases between them. With 60 Vbeta and 13 Jbeta primers, the PCR was carried out. Generated by immunoSEQ multiplex PCR, the TCRdb table keeps only in-frame clones and is missing some. The profile covers about 170,000 clones, with roughly four fifths appearing a single time and just over 2% taken by the ten largest. The TCR originated in a woman under 40 in good health and CMV-seropositive. The sample taken for sequencing was PBMCs. The chain recombines TRBV9 with TRBJ1-1; D ambiguous. CDR3 DNA: TGTGCCAGCAGCGTCGTGACGGATCGCGGTGAAGCTTTCTTT. Translating it yields CASSVVTDRGEAFF. Full variable domain (remainder filled in from reference TRBV9 and TRBJ1-1): DSGVTQTPKHLITATGQRVTLRCSPRSGDLSVYWYQQSLDQGLQFLIQYYNGEERAKGNILERFSAQQFPDLHSELNLSSLELGDSALYFCASSVVTDRGEAFFGQGTRLTVV.